The 27 T cell receptor beta chains given below trace back to one sample, sequenced in a study of graft-versus-host responses after intestinal transplantation (dated by TCRdb to the early 2020s). The label giving this sample's time point can be read as: cells obtained before transplantation from donor or recipient. Libraries were made using the immunoSEQ multiplex PCR assay. Held by TCRdb, this immuneACCESS table contains in-frame sequences only and omits some clones. Under half of the omission traces to an unresolved V gene where checked; the cause of the rest is unknown. In this sample the table shows tens of thousands of clones, approximately 90% of which occur a single time. The top ten hold 7.6% of the sample. The antigens these receptors bind are not known. The sample here was unstimulated CD8+ T cells sorted from spleen or lymph node cells, taken before transplant. All receptors come from a human donor who was the organ donor for an intestinal transplant.

The chain is built from TRBV7-9 and TRBJ2-5; TRBD1 might be the D (6 bases). The J call may be faulty, since TRBJ2-7 better matches the DNA end. This CDR3 spans 12 amino acids. Germline V lookup: CDR1 SEHNR, CDR2 FQNEAQ (reference sequence). CDR3 amino acids: CASSTQGYEQYF. CDR3 DNA: TGTGCCAGCAGCACCCAGGGGTACGAGCAGTACTTC.

This chain uses TRBV7-6 with TRBJ1-2, with D uncertain. This CDR3 is 14 amino acids long. V was trimmed by 1 base and J by 5 bases, leaving 11 bases between them. Germline assignment: CDR1 SGHVS and CDR2 FNYEAQ. The CDR3 DNA reads TGTGCCAGCAGCTTAGGAGACGGAGGGTATGGCTACACCTTC. This gives the protein CASSLGDGGYGYTF.

The chain links TRBV7-3 to TRBJ2-2, with D unresolved. Per the germline V gene, CDR1 is SGHTA and CDR2 is FQGTGA. Trimming cost V 2 bases and J 6 bases, with 10 bases left between them. CDR3 length equals 14 residues. CDR3 bases: TGTGCCAGCAGCTTACTAGGAAATCCCGGGGAGCTGTTTTTT. It translates to CASSLLGNPGELFF.

The chain combines TRBV5-1 with TRBJ2-5; no firm D call. In germline, CDR1 is SGHRS, CDR2 YFSETQ. CDR3 size: 12 residues. V dropped 2 bases and J dropped 4 bases, with 6 bases sitting between them. The CDR3 bases are TGCGCCAGCAGCTTTAGGCCAGAGACCCAGTACTTC. Translation gives CASSFRPETQYF.

This clone was found once. This chain uses TRBV6-1 with TRBJ2-7; 7 nucleotides match TRBD1. This CDR3 comprises 13 residues. The germline CDR1 and CDR2 sequences are MNHNS and SASEGT. J gave up 5 bases and V 6 bases, and 7 bases lay outside the gene matches. The CDR3 DNA is TGTGCCAGCAGCCTAATCGACAGGGACGAGCAGTACTTC. It encodes CASSLIDRDEQYF.

V and J are TRBV7-9 and TRBJ2-3; possible D gene TRBD1, 5 bases. Germline lookup yields CDR1 SEHNR and CDR2 FQNEAQ (reference sequence). V lost 5 bases and J 2 bases, leaving 14 bases between the germline ends. CDR3 length: 15 residues. For the CDR3, the DNA is TGTGCCAGCAGCCCTCTAGGGGTCTCCACAGATACGCAGTATTTT. This translates into CASSPLGVSTDTQYF.

The V gene is TRBV7-3, the J gene TRBJ2-3; D might be TRBD1 (6 bases). Germline V gene data show CDR1 as SGHTA and CDR2 as FQGTGA. The length of the CDR3 is 14 residues. V shed 4 bases and J shed 5 bases, with 13 bases lying between them. The CDR3 loop reads CASSSQGTGDTQYF. The CDR3 DNA follows: TGTGCCAGCAGCTCACAGGGAACGGGAGATACGCAGTATTTT.

The chain employs TRBV14 and TRBJ2-1; D is unresolved. Germline-derived CDR1 and CDR2 are SGHDN and FVKESK. V was cut by 1 base and J by 8 bases, with 3 bases left in between. The CDR3 has 11 residues. CDR3 sequence: CASSQVYEQFF. CDR3 nucleotide sequence: TGTGCCAGCAGCCAAGTATATGAGCAGTTCTTC.

The gene calls are TRBV5-1 and TRBJ2-7, with TRBD1 matching 8 bases. The CDR3 runs 14 residues. The trim removed 4 bases at V and 1 base at J, leaving 4 bases unmatched. Looked up from germline, CDR1 is SGHRS and CDR2 is YFSETQ. The CDR3 DNA follows: TGCGCCAGCAGCGGTGGGACAGGTTCCTACGAGCAGTACTTC. This translates into CASSGGTGSYEQYF. The full variable domain, in which reference TRBV5-1 and TRBJ2-7 provide the parts outside the CDR3, is KAGVTQTPRYLIKTRGQQVTLSCSPISGHRSVSWYQQTPGQGLQFLFEYFSETQRNKGNFPGRFSGRQFSNSRSEMNVSTLELGDSALYLCASSGGTGSYEQYFGPGTRLTVT.

The table lists this clone with a few counts. The chain combines TRBV19 with TRBJ2-7, with D hard to call. Germline V CDR1 and CDR2: LNHDA, SQIVND (reference sequence). This CDR3 region has 12 residues. The V end was cut by 3 bases, the J end by 5 bases, with 8 bases between. CDR3 loop: CASSMAENEQYF. In DNA form, the CDR3 reads TGTGCCAGTAGTATGGCGGAGAACGAGCAGTACTTC.

The table lists this clone with a few counts. The chain is built from TRBV7-9 and TRBJ1-1, with D possibly matching TRBD1 (5 bases). The CDR3 length is 13 residues. Germline values: CDR1 SEHNR, CDR2 FQNEAQ (reference sequence). Trimming shortened V by 1 base and J by 8 bases, and 11 bases separated the two germline ends. The CDR3 spells CASSLGIRGEAFF. The CDR3 DNA sequence: TGTGCCAGCAGCTTAGGTATACGGGGGGAAGCTTTCTTT. The variable domain in full, completed from reference TRBV7-9 and TRBJ1-1, reads DTGVSQNPRHKITKRGQNVTFRCDPISEHNRLYWYRQTLGQGPEFLTYFQNEAQLEKSRLLSDRFSAERPKGSFSTLEIQRTEQGDSAMYLCASSLGIRGEAFFGQGTRLTVV.

This clone has just one count. The CDR3 loop is CASSPWANGNEQFF. Here the CDR3 DNA reads TGTGCCAGCTCACCTTGGGCGAATGGGAATGAGCAGTTCTTC. The chain employs TRBV18 and TRBJ2-1; D is uncertain. Deletions cut 3 bases from V and 7 bases from J, with 13 bases between. Per germline, CDR1 KGHSH and CDR2 LQKENI. CDR3 length: 14 amino acids. Full variable domain (missing parts from reference TRBV18 and TRBJ2-1): NAGVMQNPRHLVRRRGQEARLRCSPMKGHSHVYWYRQLPEEGLKFMVYLQKENIIDESGMPKERFSAEFPKEGPSILRIQQVVRGDSAAYFCASSPWANGNEQFFGPGTRLTVL.

Details on this clone: Relative to the germline gene, one junction end is altered; a read error may explain this. The V call is TRBV4-1, the J call TRBJ1-1; tentatively, D is TRBD1 (5 bases). Germline V CDR1 and CDR2: MGHRA, YSYEKL. This CDR3 region has 13 residues. CDR3 residues: CASSQGTGTEAFF. The CDR3 DNA is TGTGCCAGCAGCCAAGGGACCGGCACTGAAGCTTTCTTT.

The chain combines TRBV9 with TRBJ2-1; 7 bases agree with TRBD2. The CDR3 is made up of 17 amino acids. Germline CDR1 is SGDLS and CDR2 is YYNGEE. The junction had 9 bases not matched to a gene; V was cut back by 3 bases and J by 0 bases. CDR3 sequence reads: CASSDLEWGGSYNEQFF. The CDR3 nucleotides are TGTGCCAGCAGCGACCTCGAATGGGGGGGCTCCTACAATGAGCAGTTCTTC.

This sequence joins TRBV5-6 and TRBJ2-7; no firm D call. Trimming pared 2 bases from V and 1 base from J, leaving 4 bases between. The CDR3 runs to 12 residues. CDR1 is SGHDT and CDR2 is YYEEEE in the germline V gene. The CDR3 DNA reads TGTGCCAGCAGCTTAACTTCCTACGAGCAGTACTTC. This sequence encodes CASSLTSYEQYF.

The chain links TRBV9 to TRBJ2-7; 7 nucleotides line up with TRBD2. Looked up from germline, CDR1 is SGDLS and CDR2 is YYNGEE. The trim removed 4 bases at V and 2 bases at J, leaving 6 bases unmatched. This CDR3 is 14 amino acids long. Here the CDR3 reads CASSRGVQTYEQYF. The CDR3, as DNA: TGTGCCAGCAGCCGGGGGGTCCAGACCTACGAGCAGTACTTC. The full variable domain, completed using reference TRBV9 and TRBJ2-7, is DSGVTQTPKHLITATGQRVTLRCSPRSGDLSVYWYQQSLDQGLQFLIQYYNGEERAKGNILERFSAQQFPDLHSELNLSSLELGDSALYFCASSRGVQTYEQYFGPGTRLTVT.

The DNA of the CDR3 is TGTGCCAGCAGTGGACAGATCAACGAGCAGTACTTC. This translates into CASSGQINEQYF. The chain carries TRBV6-5 and TRBJ2-7, with D possibly being TRBD1 (6 bases). Germline V gene sequence: CDR1 MNHEY, CDR2 SVGAGI. V was cut by 5 bases and J by 5 bases, with 10 bases left in between. The CDR3 contains 12 residues.

The rearrangement uses TRBV4-1 and TRBJ2-7; D is perhaps TRBD1 (6 bases). CDR3 length: 15 residues. Germline CDR1 is MGHRA and CDR2 is YSYEKL. Between the trimmed V and J ends, which lost 0 bases and 2 bases, there was a span of 11 bases. The CDR3 sequence is CASSQEYRTAYEQYF. The CDR3 DNA is TGCGCCAGCAGCCAAGAGTACAGGACAGCCTACGAGCAGTACTTC.

V is TRBV15 and J is TRBJ2-5; the D is unclear. Trimming took 6 bases from V and 5 from J, leaving 13 bases between them. CDR3 size: 13 residues. Germline V gives CDR1 LNHNV, CDR2 YYDKDF (reference sequence). The CDR3 bases are TGTGCCACCAGGAGCTATCAGCAGGAGACCCAGTACTTC. Its protein is CATRSYQQETQYF.

This chain uses TRBV2 with TRBJ1-2, with D possibly matching TRBD1 (6 bases). V was trimmed by 2 bases and J by 3 bases, leaving 10 bases between them. Germline CDR1 is SNHLY and CDR2 is FYNNEI. The CDR3 totals 14 residues. CDR3 nucleotides: TGTGCCAGCAGTGAATTAAGACAGGACTATGGCTACACCTTC. Encoded protein: CASSELRQDYGYTF.

J is TRBJ2-7 and V is TRBV19, with D tentatively TRBD2 (6 bases). Per the germline V gene, CDR1 is LNHDA and CDR2 is SQIVND (reference sequence). This CDR3 has 14 residues. Trimming pared 6 bases from V and 3 bases from J, leaving 15 bases between. In DNA form, the CDR3 reads TGTGCCAGTAGCCCCTGGGGGGTGGGCTACGAGCAGTACTTC. This codes for CASSPWGVGYEQYF.

The table lists this clone with a count of one. This sequence joins TRBV5-4 and TRBJ1-2; weak D call: TRBD1 (5 bases). The V gene's germline CDR1 is SGHNT and CDR2 YYREEE (reference sequence). V was cut by 4 bases and J by 4 bases, with 11 bases left in between. CDR3 size: 13 residues. DNA of the CDR3: TGTGCCAGCAGCCGGGGGGATGCCTATGGCTACACCTTC. As protein: CASSRGDAYGYTF. Looking up the rest from reference TRBV5-4 and TRBJ1-2 gives the full variable domain: ETGVTQSPTHLIKTRGQQVTLRCSSQSGHNTVSWYQQALGQGPQFIFQYYREEENGRGNFPPRFSGLQFPNYSSELNVNALELDDSALYLCASSRGDAYGYTFGSGTRLTVV.

This chain connects TRBV11-3 to TRBJ1-2; no clear D. The CDR3 has 13 residues. V was clipped by 1 base and J by 6 bases, with 9 bases between them. Germline V gene lookup returns CDR1 SGHNT and CDR2 YENEEA. For the CDR3, the DNA is TGTGCCAGCAGCTTAGGTCAGTTTAATGGCTACACCTTC. Amino acids: CASSLGQFNGYTF. Full variable domain (missing parts from reference TRBV11-3 and TRBJ1-2): EAGVVQSPRYKIIEKKQPVAFWCNPISGHNTLYWYLQNLGQGPELLIRYENEEAVDDSQLPKDRFSAERLKGVDSTLKIQPAELGDSAVYLCASSLGQFNGYTFGSGTRLTVV.

V gene TRBV28 combines with J gene TRBJ2-5; 8 bases are shared with TRBD1. Looked up from germline, CDR1 is MDHEN and CDR2 is SYDVKM. The CDR3 contains 14 residues. Trimming cost V 4 bases and J 5 bases; bases outside gene matches: 6. CDR3 nucleotide sequence: TGTGCCAGCAGTTCACAGGGGGTAGGGGAGACCCAGTACTTC. Amino acid sequence: CASSSQGVGETQYF.

In nucleotides, the CDR3 is TGTGCCAGCAGCTTCTTCGCGGGGGGCGAGGATACGCAGTATTTT. Amino acid sequence: CASSFFAGGEDTQYF. The rearrangement uses TRBV7-9 and TRBJ2-3; 8 bases map to TRBD2. CDR1 SEHNR and CDR2 FQNEAQ come from the germline V gene (reference sequence). The CDR3 loop spans 15 amino acids. The V segment lost 3 bases and the J segment 6 bases; nucleotides outside the gene matches: 8.

The chain uses TRBV5-4 and TRBJ2-7; D is uncertain. The V end was cut by 2 bases, the J end by 3 bases, with 9 bases between. The germline gives CDR1 SGHNT, CDR2 YYREEE (reference sequence). The CDR3 totals 13 residues. The CDR3 reads CASSFMGNYEQYF. The CDR3, as DNA: TGTGCCAGCAGCTTCATGGGCAACTACGAGCAGTACTTC. Combining the CDR3 with reference TRBV5-4 and TRBJ2-7 gives the whole variable domain ETGVTQSPTHLIKTRGQQVTLRCSSQSGHNTVSWYQQALGQGPQFIFQYYREEENGRGNFPPRFSGLQFPNYSSELNVNALELDDSALYLCASSFMGNYEQYFGPGTRLTVT.

Of note for this clone: Sequence at one end of the junction differs from germline and may be a read error. The J gene is TRBJ2-2, the V gene TRBV4-1, with D perhaps matching TRBD2 (6 bases). The CDR3 covers 16 residues. CDR1 and CDR2 from the germline V gene are MGHRA and YSYEKL. This CDR3 reads CASSQGVGGNAGELFF. CDR3 bases: TGCGCCAGCAGCCAAGGGGTTGGGGGGAACGCCGGGGAGCTGTTTTTT.